This T cell receptor beta chain was identified during a study of high-grade serous ovarian cancer treatment subgroups. Overall study context: On average, 14,192 reads and 7,494 unique TCR beta rearrangements were obtained per sample. The study, taken as a whole, reports: TCR relatedness rose with neoantigen level and trended with mutation load.

Tumor samples were taken before definitive surgery or chemotherapy. Concerning this clone itself: Its antigen remains unknown.

The method was immunoSEQ multiplex PCR; TCRdb's version includes in-frame clones alone and lacks a portion of them. The sample shows roughly 10,000 clones, roughly two thirds of them seen only once. With 6 bases clipped from V and 4 bases from J, the junction kept 21 bases outside the gene matches. Germline CDR1 reads PRHDT; CDR2 reads FYEKMQ (reference sequence). CDR3 length: 21 residues. The receptor was isolated from a human donor with high-grade serous ovarian cancer. The chain employs TRBV13 and TRBJ2-1, with 13 nucleotides matching TRBD2. What was sequenced was tumor tissue. CDR3 region: CASRPDMSLAGGPFGYNEQFF. Here the CDR3 DNA reads TGTGCCAGCAGGCCCGATATGTCACTAGCGGGAGGGCCGTTTGGTTACAATGAGCAGTTCTTC.